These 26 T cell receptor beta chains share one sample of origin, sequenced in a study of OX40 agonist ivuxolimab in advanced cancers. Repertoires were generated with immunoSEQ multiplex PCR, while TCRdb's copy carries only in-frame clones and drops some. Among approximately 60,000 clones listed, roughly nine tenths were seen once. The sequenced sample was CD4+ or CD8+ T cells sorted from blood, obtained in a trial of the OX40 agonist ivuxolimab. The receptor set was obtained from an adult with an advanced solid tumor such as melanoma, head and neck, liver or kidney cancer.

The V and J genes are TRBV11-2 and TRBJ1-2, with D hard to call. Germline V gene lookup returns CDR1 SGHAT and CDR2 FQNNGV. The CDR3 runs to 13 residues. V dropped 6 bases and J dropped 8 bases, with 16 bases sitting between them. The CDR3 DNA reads TGTGCCAGCAGACCAGAGGTTGCCGTCGGCTACACCTTC. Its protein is CASRPEVAVGYTF.

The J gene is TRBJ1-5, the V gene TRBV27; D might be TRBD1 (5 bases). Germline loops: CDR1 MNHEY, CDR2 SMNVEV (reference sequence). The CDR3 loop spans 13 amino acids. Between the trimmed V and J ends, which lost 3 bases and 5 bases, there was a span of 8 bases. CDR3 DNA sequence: TGTGCCAGCAGTTTTCAGGGCGATCAGCCCCAGCATTTT. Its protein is CASSFQGDQPQHF.

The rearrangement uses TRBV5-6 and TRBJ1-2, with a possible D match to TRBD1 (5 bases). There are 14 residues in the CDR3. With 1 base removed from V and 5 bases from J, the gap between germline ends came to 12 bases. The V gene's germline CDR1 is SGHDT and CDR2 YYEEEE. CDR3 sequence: CASSLQAGIYGYTF. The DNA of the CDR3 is TGTGCCAGCAGCTTGCAAGCAGGGATATATGGCTACACCTTC. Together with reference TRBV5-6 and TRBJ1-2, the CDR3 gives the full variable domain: DAGVTQSPTHLIKTRGQQVTLRCSPKSGHDTVSWYQQALGQGPQFIFQYYEEEERQRGNFPDRFSGHQFPNYSSELNVNALLLGDSALYLCASSLQAGIYGYTFGSGTRLTVV.

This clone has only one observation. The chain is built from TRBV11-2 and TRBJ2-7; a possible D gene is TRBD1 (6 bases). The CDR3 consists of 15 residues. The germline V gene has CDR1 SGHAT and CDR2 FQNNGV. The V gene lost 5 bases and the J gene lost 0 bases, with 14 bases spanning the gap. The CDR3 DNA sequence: TGTGCCAGCAGCCTCGCAAGGGGGAGCTCCTACGAGCAGTACTTC. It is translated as CASSLARGSSYEQYF.

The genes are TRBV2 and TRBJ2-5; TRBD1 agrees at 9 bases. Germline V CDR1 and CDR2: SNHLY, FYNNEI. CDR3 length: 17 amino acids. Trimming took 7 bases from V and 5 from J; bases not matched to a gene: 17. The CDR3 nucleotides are TGTGCCAGCACCGGGACGAAGATCACAGGGGGCAGGGAGACCCAGTACTTC. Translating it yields CASTGTKITGGRETQYF.

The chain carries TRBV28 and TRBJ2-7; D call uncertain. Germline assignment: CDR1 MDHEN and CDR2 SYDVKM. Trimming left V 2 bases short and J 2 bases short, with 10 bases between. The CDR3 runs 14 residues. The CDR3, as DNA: TGTGCCAGCAGTTTAATCCATCGGACCTACGAGCAGTACTTC. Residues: CASSLIHRTYEQYF.

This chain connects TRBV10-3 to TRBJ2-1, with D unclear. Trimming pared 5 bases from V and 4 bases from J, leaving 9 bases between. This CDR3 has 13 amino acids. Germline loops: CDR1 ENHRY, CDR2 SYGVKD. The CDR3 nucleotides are TGTGCCATCAGTACCGACATATACAATGAGCAGTTCTTC. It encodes CAISTDIYNEQFF.

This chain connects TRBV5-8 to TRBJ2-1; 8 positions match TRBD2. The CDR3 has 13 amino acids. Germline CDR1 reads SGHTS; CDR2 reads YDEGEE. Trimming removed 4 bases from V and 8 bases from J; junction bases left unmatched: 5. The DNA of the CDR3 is TGTGCCAGCAGCGCCGGGACTAGGGATGAGCAGTTCTTC. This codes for CASSAGTRDEQFF.

The CDR3 DNA follows: TGCAGCGTCCGGGGCTGGGGACTAGGGGCCCAGGACGAGCAGTACTTC. It is translated as CSVRGWGLGAQDEQYF. V and J are TRBV29-1 and TRBJ2-7; 8 bases match TRBD2. The junction had 18 bases not matched to a gene; V was cut back by 6 bases and J by 5 bases. Germline V gives CDR1 SQVTM, CDR2 ANQGSEA. The length of the CDR3 is 16 residues.

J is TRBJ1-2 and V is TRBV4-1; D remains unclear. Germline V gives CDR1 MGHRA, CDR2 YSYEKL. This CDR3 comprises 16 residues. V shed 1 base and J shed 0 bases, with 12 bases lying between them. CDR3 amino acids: CASSQGVGGTNYGYTF. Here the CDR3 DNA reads TGCGCCAGCAGCCAAGGGGTCGGAGGAACTAACTATGGCTACACCTTC.

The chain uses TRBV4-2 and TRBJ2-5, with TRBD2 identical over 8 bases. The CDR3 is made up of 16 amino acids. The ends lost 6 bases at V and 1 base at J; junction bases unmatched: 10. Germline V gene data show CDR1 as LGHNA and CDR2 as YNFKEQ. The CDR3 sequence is CASSERAGGIQETQYF. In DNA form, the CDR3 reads TGTGCCAGCAGTGAGCGGGCGGGGGGCATCCAAGAGACCCAGTACTTC.

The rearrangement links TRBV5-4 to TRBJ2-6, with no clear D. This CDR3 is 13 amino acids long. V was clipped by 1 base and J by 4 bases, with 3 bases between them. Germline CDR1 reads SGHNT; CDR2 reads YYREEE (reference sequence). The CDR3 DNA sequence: TGTGCCAGCAGCTTGAAGGGGGCCAACGTCCTGACTTTC. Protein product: CASSLKGANVLTF. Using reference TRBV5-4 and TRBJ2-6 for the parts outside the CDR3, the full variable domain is ETGVTQSPTHLIKTRGQQVTLRCSSQSGHNTVSWYQQALGQGPQFIFQYYREEENGRGNFPPRFSGLQFPNYSSELNVNALELDDSALYLCASSLKGANVLTFGAGSRLTVL.

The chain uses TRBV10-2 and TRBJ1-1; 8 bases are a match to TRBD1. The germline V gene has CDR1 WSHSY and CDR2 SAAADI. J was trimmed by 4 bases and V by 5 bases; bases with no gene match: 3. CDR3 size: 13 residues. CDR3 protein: CASSPDRGTEAFF. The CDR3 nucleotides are TGCGCCAGCAGTCCCGACAGGGGCACTGAAGCTTTCTTT.

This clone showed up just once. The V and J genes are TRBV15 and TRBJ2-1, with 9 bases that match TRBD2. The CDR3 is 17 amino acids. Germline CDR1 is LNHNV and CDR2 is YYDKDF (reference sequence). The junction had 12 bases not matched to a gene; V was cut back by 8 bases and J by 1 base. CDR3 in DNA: TGTGCCACCCGTGGGACTAGCAGACAACATTCCTACAATGAGCAGTTCTTC. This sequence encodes CATRGTSRQHSYNEQFF. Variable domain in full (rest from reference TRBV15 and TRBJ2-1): DAMVIQNPRYQVTQFGKPVTLSCSQTLNHNVMYWYQQKSSQAPKLLFHYYDKDFNNEADTPDNFQSRRPNTSFCFLDIRSPGLGDTAMYLCATRGTSRQHSYNEQFFGPGTRLTVL.

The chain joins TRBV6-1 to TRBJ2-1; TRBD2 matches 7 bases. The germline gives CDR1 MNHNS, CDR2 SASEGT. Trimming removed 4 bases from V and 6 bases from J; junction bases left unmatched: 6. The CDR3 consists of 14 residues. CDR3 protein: CASSVWGGGNEQFF. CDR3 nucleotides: TGTGCCAGCAGTGTTTGGGGGGGTGGCAATGAGCAGTTCTTC.

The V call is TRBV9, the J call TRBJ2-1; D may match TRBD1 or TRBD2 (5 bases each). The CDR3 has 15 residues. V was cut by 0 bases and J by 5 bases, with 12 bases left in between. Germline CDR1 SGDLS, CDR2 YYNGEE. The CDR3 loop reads CASSVAGSSDNEQFF. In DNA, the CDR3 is TGTGCCAGCAGCGTAGCAGGGAGTTCTGACAATGAGCAGTTCTTC.

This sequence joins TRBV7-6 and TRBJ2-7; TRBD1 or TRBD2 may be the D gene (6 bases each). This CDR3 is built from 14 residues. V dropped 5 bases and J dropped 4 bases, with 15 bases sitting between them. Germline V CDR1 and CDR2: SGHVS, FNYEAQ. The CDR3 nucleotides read TGTGCCAGCAGCCCTAGGGGGGCGGGTTACGAGCAGTACTTC. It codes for CASSPRGAGYEQYF.

CDR3 nucleotides: TGTGCCAGCAGCGGCTTGAAATCCTACAATGAGCAGTTCTTC. Translating it yields CASSGLKSYNEQFF. The V gene is TRBV7-9, the J gene TRBJ2-1, with D unclear. CDR1 SEHNR and CDR2 FQNEAQ come from the germline V gene (reference sequence). Trimming pared 5 bases from V and 1 base from J, leaving 9 bases between. CDR3 length: 14 residues. Based on the CDR3 plus reference TRBV7-9 and TRBJ2-1, the full variable domain is DTGVSQNPRHKITKRGQNVTFRCDPISEHNRLYWYRQTLGQGPEFLTYFQNEAQLEKSRLLSDRFSAERPKGSFSTLEIQRTEQGDSAMYLCASSGLKSYNEQFFGPGTRLTVL.

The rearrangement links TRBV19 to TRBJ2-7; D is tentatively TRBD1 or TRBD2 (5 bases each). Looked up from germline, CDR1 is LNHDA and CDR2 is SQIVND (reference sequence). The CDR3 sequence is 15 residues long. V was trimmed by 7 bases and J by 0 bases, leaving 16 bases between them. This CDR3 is CASTSGTGSSYEQYF. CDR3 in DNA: TGTGCCAGTACCTCCGGGACGGGGAGCTCCTACGAGCAGTACTTC.

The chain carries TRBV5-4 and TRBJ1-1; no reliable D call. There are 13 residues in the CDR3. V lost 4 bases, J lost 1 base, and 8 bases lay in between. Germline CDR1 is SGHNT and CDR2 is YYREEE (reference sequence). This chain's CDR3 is CASSHIPNTEAFF. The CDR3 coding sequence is TGTGCCAGCAGCCACATCCCGAACACTGAAGCTTTCTTT.

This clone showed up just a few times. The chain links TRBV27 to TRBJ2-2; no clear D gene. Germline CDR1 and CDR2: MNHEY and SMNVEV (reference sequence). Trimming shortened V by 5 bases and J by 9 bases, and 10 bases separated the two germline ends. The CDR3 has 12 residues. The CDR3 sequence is CASSLTRRELFF. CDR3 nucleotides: TGTGCCAGCAGTCTTACACGTAGGGAGCTGTTTTTT.

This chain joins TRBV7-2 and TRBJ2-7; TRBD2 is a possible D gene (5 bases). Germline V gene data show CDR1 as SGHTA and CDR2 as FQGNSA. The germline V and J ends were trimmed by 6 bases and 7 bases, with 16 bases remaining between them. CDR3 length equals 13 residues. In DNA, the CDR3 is TGTGCCAGCAGATTTAGGGTGGAGGTAGAGCAGTACTTC. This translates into CASRFRVEVEQYF.

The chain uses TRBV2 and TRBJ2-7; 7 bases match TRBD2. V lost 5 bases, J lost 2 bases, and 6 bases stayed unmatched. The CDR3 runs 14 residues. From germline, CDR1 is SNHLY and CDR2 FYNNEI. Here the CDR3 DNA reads TGTGCCAGCAGTTCCGGGACTAACACCTACGAGCAGTACTTC. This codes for CASSSGTNTYEQYF. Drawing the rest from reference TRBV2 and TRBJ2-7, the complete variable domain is EPEVTQTPSHQVTQMGQEVILRCVPISNHLYFYWYRQILGQKVEFLVSFYNNEISEKSEIFDDQFSVERPDGSNFTLKIRSTKLEDSAMYFCASSSGTNTYEQYFGPGTRLTVT.

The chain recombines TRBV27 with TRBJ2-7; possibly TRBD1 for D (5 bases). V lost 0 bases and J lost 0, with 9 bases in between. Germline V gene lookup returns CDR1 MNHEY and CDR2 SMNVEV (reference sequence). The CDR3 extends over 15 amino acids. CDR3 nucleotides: TGTGCCAGCAGTTTATCGCTAGGGGACTCCTACGAGCAGTACTTC. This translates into CASSLSLGDSYEQYF.

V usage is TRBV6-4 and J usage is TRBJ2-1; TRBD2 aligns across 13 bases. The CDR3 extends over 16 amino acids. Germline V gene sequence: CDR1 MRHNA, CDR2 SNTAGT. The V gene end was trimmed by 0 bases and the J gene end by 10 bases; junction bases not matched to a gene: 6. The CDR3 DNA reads TGTGCCAGCAGTGACTCTTCAGAGGGACTAGCGGGAGAGCAGTTCTTC. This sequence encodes CASSDSSEGLAGEQFF.

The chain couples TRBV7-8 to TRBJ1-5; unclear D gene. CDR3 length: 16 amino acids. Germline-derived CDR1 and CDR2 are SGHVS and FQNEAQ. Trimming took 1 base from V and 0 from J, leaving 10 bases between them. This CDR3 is CASSLVGRDSNQPQHF. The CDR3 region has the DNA TGTGCCAGCAGCTTAGTTGGAAGGGATAGCAATCAGCCCCAGCATTTT.